One and the same sample provided the 29 T cell receptor beta chains below, sequenced in a study of blood T cells in healthy people across ages. The use of a sample-barcoded 5' primer and a J-beta primer mix characterized a second PCR of roughly 7 to 11 cycles. TCRdb reanalysed the 5' RACE reads using MiXCR and keeps one entry per CDR3 protein. The sample includes about 1.4 million distinct CDR3 sequences, approximately 59% of them seen just once. Source material: blood. The receptors were gathered from a man younger than 30 in good health.

The rearrangement joins TRBV7-9 to TRBJ2-7; TRBD2 matches 9 bases. The CDR3 length is 15 residues. In germline, CDR1 is SEHNR, CDR2 FQNEAQ (reference sequence). The V segment lost 4 bases and the J segment 5 bases; nucleotides outside the gene matches: 9. The CDR3, as DNA: TGTGCCAGCAGCTCTTTGAGCGGGAGGCTTCACGAGCAGTACTTC. Translation: CASSSLSGRLHEQYF. Variable domain in full (rest from reference TRBV7-9 and TRBJ2-7): DTGVSQNPRHKITKRGQNVTFRCDPISEHNRLYWYRQTLGQGPEFLTYFQNEAQLEKSRLLSDRFSAERPKGSFSTLEIQRTEQGDSAMYLCASSSLSGRLHEQYFGPGTRLTVT.

The chain combines TRBV4-1 with TRBJ2-3; 8 bases are shared with TRBD1. Looked up from germline, CDR1 is MGHRA and CDR2 is YSYEKL. V lost 0 bases and J lost 4; bases outside the gene matches: 9. The CDR3 has 17 residues. CDR3 loop: CASSQDPGRGLADTQYF. The CDR3 DNA follows: TGCGCCAGCAGCCAAGATCCGGGCAGGGGGCTCGCAGATACGCAGTATTTT.

As for this clonotype: An end of the junction differs from the germline gene, which may be a read error. V and J are TRBV20-1 and TRBJ2-1; D may match TRBD1 or TRBD2 (6 bases each). Germline CDR1 reads DFQATT; CDR2 reads SNEGSKA (reference sequence). The CDR3 loop spans 11 amino acids. CDR3 amino acids: CSARSNREEYF. Here the CDR3 DNA reads TGCAGTGCTAGAAGCAACAGGGAGGAGTACTTC.

This rearrangement joins TRBV27 to TRBJ1-2, with D hard to call. V was pared by 2 bases and J by 8 bases, with 21 bases between. In germline, CDR1 is MNHEY, CDR2 SMNVEV (reference sequence). The CDR3 is 16 amino acids. For the CDR3, the DNA is TGTGCCAGCAGTTTAAGAATCGGAGGGAGGCGCTCCGGCTACACCTTC. Translation gives CASSLRIGGRRSGYTF.

The V gene is TRBV6-1, the J gene TRBJ2-2, with D perhaps TRBD2 (7 bases). The V gene lost 1 base and the J gene lost 5 bases, with 8 bases spanning the gap. The germline V gene has CDR1 MNHNS and CDR2 SASEGT. The CDR3 is 14 residues long. In nucleotides, the CDR3 is TGTGCCAGCAGTGAAGAGGGGGGGACCGGGGAGCTGTTTTTT. Its translation is CASSEEGGTGELFF.

The chain couples TRBV6-2 or TRBV6-3 to TRBJ2-7, with unresolved D. Germline V gene data show CDR1 as MNHEY and CDR2 as SVGEGT. The length of the CDR3 is 19 residues. V lost 6 bases, J lost 7 bases, and 34 bases lay in between. CDR3 bases: TGTGCCAGCAGCCTAATCCCTCGCTTTGACCGCTACTCCTACAATGAGCAGTACTTC. This gives the protein CASSLIPRFDRYSYNEQYF.

The chain has TRBV28 and TRBJ2-7; 10 bases align to TRBD1. CDR1 and CDR2 from the germline V gene are MDHEN and SYDVKM. The CDR3 length is 18 residues. The V segment lost 2 bases and the J segment 2 bases; nucleotides outside the gene matches: 12. The CDR3 sequence: CASSLTRQGADPTYEQYF. CDR3 DNA: TGTGCCAGCAGTTTAACGCGACAGGGGGCAGACCCGACCTACGAGCAGTACTTC.

V gene TRBV6-4 combines with J gene TRBJ1-5, with a weak D call TRBD1 (5 bases). The CDR3 is 14 amino acids. Per the germline V gene, CDR1 is MRHNA and CDR2 is SNTAGT. The V end was cut by 2 bases, the J end by 6 bases, with 11 bases between. CDR3 coding DNA: TGTGCCAGCAGTGACGCCGGGGGGGGTCAGCCCCAGCATTTT. Protein sequence: CASSDAGGGQPQHF.

This chain links TRBV20-1 with TRBJ2-1; TRBD2 matches at 9 bases. CDR1 is DFQATT and CDR2 is SNEGSKA in the germline V gene (reference sequence). With 0 bases clipped from V and 4 bases from J, the junction kept 4 bases outside the gene matches. The CDR3 covers 15 residues. CDR3 DNA sequence: TGCAGTGCTAGAGATGCGGGAGGGCCTTACAATGAGCAGTTCTTC. As protein: CSARDAGGPYNEQFF.

V gene TRBV4-1 combines with J gene TRBJ1-2, with 9 bases aligning to TRBD1. The germline V gene has CDR1 MGHRA and CDR2 YSYEKL. V was clipped by 1 base and J by 4 bases; unmatched bases: 4. CDR3 size: 15 residues. The CDR3 DNA reads TGCGCCAGCAGCCAAGGACAGGGGGGAGGCTATGGCTACACCTTC. It is translated as CASSQGQGGGYGYTF.

This clonotype turned up a few times. The chain couples TRBV28 to TRBJ2-7; 7 bases align to TRBD2. With 1 base clipped from V and 2 bases from J, the junction kept 5 bases outside the gene matches. Germline values: CDR1 MDHEN, CDR2 SYDVKM. The length of the CDR3 is 15 residues. The CDR3 here is CASSLLLASPYEQYF. The CDR3 bases are TGTGCCAGCAGTTTATTACTAGCGAGCCCCTACGAGCAGTACTTC.

V usage is TRBV3-1 and J usage is TRBJ2-7; the match to TRBD1 covers 7 bases. In germline, CDR1 is LGHDT, CDR2 YNNKEL (reference sequence). The CDR3 contains 14 residues. V was clipped by 5 bases and J by 6 bases; unmatched bases: 10. CDR3 nucleotides: TGTGCCAGCAGCGTAAGGCGCGACAGGGCCGAGCAGTACTTC. This gives the protein CASSVRRDRAEQYF.

The chain combines TRBV7-8 with TRBJ2-1; 13 bases match TRBD2. Per germline, CDR1 SGHVS and CDR2 FQNEAQ. This CDR3 comprises 16 residues. Trimming at V came to 4 bases and at J to 9 bases, leaving 9 bases not matched to a gene. The CDR3 bases are TGTGCCAGCAGCTCTACCTCGGGACTAGCGGGGCGTGAGCAGTTCTTC. Translating gives CASSSTSGLAGREQFF. Supplemented by reference TRBV7-8 and TRBJ2-1, the full variable domain reads GAGVSQSPRYKVAKRGQDVALRCDPISGHVSLFWYQQALGQGPEFLTYFQNEAQLDKSGLPSDRFFAERPEGSVSTLKIQRTQQEDSAVYLCASSSTSGLAGREQFFGPGTRLTVL.

On this clonotype itself: One end of the junction fails to match germline, which may point to a read error. V is TRBV20-1 and J is TRBJ2-1; D is ambiguous. Germline assignment: CDR1 DFQATT and CDR2 SNEGSKA (reference sequence). The CDR3 spans 14 residues. This CDR3 reads CSALPEISYNERFF. CDR3 nucleotides: TGCAGTGCCCTCCCTGAGATCTCCTACAATGAGCGGTTCTTC.

The genes are TRBV7-9 and TRBJ1-2; the match to TRBD1 covers 9 bases. This CDR3 region has 15 residues. Trimming took 5 bases from V and 3 from J; bases not matched to a gene: 7. The V gene's germline CDR1 is SEHNR and CDR2 FQNEAQ (reference sequence). The CDR3 DNA sequence: TGTGCCAGCAGCACCTGGACAGGGGAGGACTATGGCTACACCTTC. This gives the protein CASSTWTGEDYGYTF.

CDR3 nucleotide sequence: TGTGCCAGCAGCACGGACAGGGGACGCACAGATACGCAGTATTTT. It encodes CASSTDRGRTDTQYF. The chain employs TRBV11-1 and TRBJ2-3, with 9 bases that match TRBD1. V shed 5 bases and J 1 base; nucleotides not matched to a gene: 4. Per germline, CDR1 SGHAT and CDR2 FQDESV (reference sequence). The CDR3 is made up of 15 amino acids.

The chain couples TRBV29-1 to TRBJ2-7, with 10 positions matching TRBD2. Trimming removed 0 bases from V and 0 bases from J; junction bases left unmatched: 14. The CDR3 has 19 residues. Germline values: CDR1 SQVTM, CDR2 ANQGSEA. The CDR3 DNA follows: TGCAGCGTTGAAGATGGAGGGCGAAGGACTAGCGGTAGCTCCTACGAGCAGTACTTC. It specifies CSVEDGGRRTSGSSYEQYF.

The chain carries TRBV7-2 and TRBJ1-2, with D perhaps matching TRBD1 (5 bases). CDR3 length: 15 amino acids. V lost 6 bases and J lost 0, with 14 bases in between. CDR1 is SGHTA, CDR2 FQGNSA, per germline. CDR3: CTSSQTVQANYGYTF. The DNA of the CDR3 is TGTACCAGCAGTCAGACAGTACAGGCTAACTATGGCTACACCTTC. Filled out from reference TRBV7-2 and TRBJ1-2, the complete variable domain reads GAGVSQSPSNKVTEKGKDVELRCDPISGHTALYWYRQSLGQGLEFLIYFQGNSAPDKSGLPSDRFSAERTGGSVSTLTIQRTQQEDSAVYLCTSSQTVQANYGYTFGSGTRLTVV.

This clonotype was counted a few times. The chain carries TRBV3-1 and TRBJ2-7; TRBD2 matches at 8 bases. The CDR3 is made up of 13 amino acids. The germline V gene has CDR1 LGHDT and CDR2 YNNKEL (reference sequence). The V segment lost 7 bases and the J segment 2 bases; nucleotides outside the gene matches: 4. In DNA, the CDR3 is TGTGCCAGCAAAGCGGGGGAGACCTACGAGCAGTACTTC. This codes for CASKAGETYEQYF.

Written as DNA, the CDR3 is TGTGCCAGCAGCGGAGAGGGGACCCCCCAGCGGCAGTTCTTC. This gives the protein CASSGEGTPQRQFF. This rearrangement joins TRBV11-2 to TRBJ2-1, with D tentatively TRBD1 or TRBD2 (5 bases each). The CDR3 loop spans 14 amino acids. The germline V gene has CDR1 SGHAT and CDR2 FQNNGV. The V end lost 5 bases, the J end lost 12 bases, and 20 bases lay between the germline ends.

The chain links TRBV12-3 or TRBV12-4 to TRBJ2-1; D possibly uses TRBD1 or TRBD2 (6 bases each). The V gene lost 5 bases and the J gene lost 7 bases, with 18 bases spanning the gap. The CDR3 runs to 15 residues. CDR3 in amino acids: CASSQGTGARNEQFF. In nucleotides, the CDR3 is TGTGCCAGCAGTCAGGGGACGGGGGCTAGGAATGAGCAGTTCTTC.

This clonotype was seen once. A much larger clone differs by one base, so this may be a read error. The rearrangement links TRBV7-6 to TRBJ2-1; D gene uncertain. Germline CDR1 and CDR2: SGHVS and FNYEAQ. The CDR3 covers 13 residues. The CDR3 is CASSFPGYSEQFF. The CDR3 coding sequence is TGTGCCAGCAGCTTCCCCGGCTACAGTGAGCAGTTCTTC.

This clonotype was seen only a few times. The chain employs TRBV12-3 or TRBV12-4 and TRBJ2-5, with D perhaps being TRBD1 or TRBD2 (5 bases each). The ends were cut back, 6 bases at V and 1 base at J, with 9 bases in the middle. The CDR3 is made up of 13 amino acids. The CDR3 is CASRYGTQETQYF. In DNA, the CDR3 is TGTGCCAGCAGATACGGGACCCAAGAGACCCAGTACTTC.

This clonotype was observed once. V usage is TRBV7-8 and J usage is TRBJ2-2, with D possibly TRBD2 on 7 matching bases. CDR1 is SGHVS, CDR2 FQNEAQ, per germline. This CDR3 is built from 17 residues. V was cut by 5 bases and J by 1 base, with 17 bases left in between. CDR3 protein: CASSSRGAYGNTGELFF. The CDR3 DNA sequence: TGTGCCAGCAGCAGCCGGGGGGCCTACGGGAACACCGGGGAGCTGTTTTTT.

The chain links TRBV4-1 to TRBJ2-7; 9 bases are a match to TRBD1. From germline, CDR1 is MGHRA and CDR2 YSYEKL. This CDR3 is built from 15 residues. After removal of 4 bases from V and 3 bases from J, the junction contained 7 bases not matched to a gene. CDR3 coding DNA: TGCGCCAGCAGCCGCTACGGGACAGGGATCTACGAGCAGTACTTC. It yields the protein CASSRYGTGIYEQYF.

This chain connects TRBV20-1 to TRBJ2-1; TRBD2 agrees at 9 bases. CDR1 is DFQATT, CDR2 SNEGSKA, per germline (reference sequence). There are 15 residues in the CDR3. J gave up 8 bases and V 0 bases, and 8 bases lay outside the gene matches. The CDR3 nucleotides read TGCAGTGCTAGAGATAGGGCTAGCGGGAAGGATGAGCAGTTCTTC. Protein: CSARDRASGKDEQFF.

On this clonotype itself: Mismatch with germline at one junction end may stem from a read error. The chain is built from TRBV4-1 and TRBJ1-4; possible D gene TRBD1, 6 bases. The CDR3 consists of 15 residues. CDR1 is MGHRA and CDR2 is YSYEKL in the germline V gene. Here the CDR3 DNA reads TGCGCCAGCAGACAAGATGGGACATCCATTGAAAAACTGTTTTTT. It specifies CASRQDGTSIEKLFF.

This clonotype was observed a few times. J is TRBJ2-3 and V is TRBV28, with 14 positions matching TRBD2. The V segment lost 4 bases and the J segment 5 bases; nucleotides outside the gene matches: 11. There are 18 residues in the CDR3. The germline gives CDR1 MDHEN, CDR2 SYDVKM. For the CDR3, the DNA is TGTGCCAGCAGTTCGCGGACTAGCGGGGGGATTCTGGAAGATACGCAGTATTTT. Its translation is CASSSRTSGGILEDTQYF. The full variable domain, its missing parts supplied by reference TRBV28 and TRBJ2-3, is DVKVTQSSRYLVKRTGEKVFLECVQDMDHENMFWYRQDPGLGLRLIYFSYDVKMKEKGDIPEGYSVSREKKERFSLILESASTNQTSMYLCASSSRTSGGILEDTQYFGPGTRLTVL.

V is TRBV2 and J is TRBJ2-7; 7 bases are shared with TRBD1. With V trimmed by 8 bases and J by 1 base, 5 bases remained unmatched. Germline lookup yields CDR1 SNHLY and CDR2 FYNNEI. There are 13 residues in the CDR3. Here the CDR3 DNA reads TGTGCCAGCCATGACAGGGTTTCCTACGAGCAGTACTTC. Translation: CASHDRVSYEQYF. Full variable domain (rest looked up from reference TRBV2 and TRBJ2-7): EPEVTQTPSHQVTQMGQEVILRCVPISNHLYFYWYRQILGQKVEFLVSFYNNEISEKSEIFDDQFSVERPDGSNFTLKIRSTKLEDSAMYFCASHDRVSYEQYFGPGTRLTVT.